These 18 T cell receptor beta chains originate from one sample sequenced in a study of regulatory T cells in long-lasting Graves disease. Through Arm-PCR of CDR3 regions and iRepertoire HTBI primers, TCR beta libraries were built. TCRdb ran MiXCR on the multiplex PCR reads and lists one entry per CDR3 protein. The table lists hundreds of thousands of distinct CDR3 sequences, around 21% of them singletons. As to time point: persistent/refractory GD, antithyroid drugs over 5 years with positive TRAb. Following extraction of RNA from PBMCs, that RNA was used to make the TCR library. The material was peripheral blood mononuclear cells (PBMCs), obtained when the disease was refractory, from a patient treated with antithyroid drugs. The source of these receptors is a female donor with Graves disease.

This clonotype was recorded at least ten times. This rearrangement joins TRBV28 to TRBJ2-5; D might be TRBD2 (5 bases). CDR3 length: 15 amino acids. Germline loops: CDR1 MDHEN, CDR2 SYDVKM. Between the trimmed V and J ends, which lost 4 bases and 3 bases, there was a span of 15 bases. This chain's CDR3 is CASSSIPAGKETQYF. The CDR3 bases are TGTGCCAGCAGTTCTATCCCGGCCGGGAAAGAGACCCAGTACTTC.

The V gene is TRBV19, the J gene TRBJ1-2, with D unresolved. The CDR3 is 14 amino acids. Germline V gene data show CDR1 as LNHDA and CDR2 as SQIVND (reference sequence). V was trimmed by 1 base and J by 10 bases, leaving 16 bases between them. CDR3: CASSIVAKINLYTF. CDR3 coding DNA: TGTGCCAGTAGTATAGTTGCAAAGATAAACCTCTACACCTTC.

V and J are TRBV29-1 and TRBJ1-1; D call uncertain. The CDR3 runs to 13 residues. Germline CDR1 and CDR2: SQVTM and ANQGSEA. The V end lost 3 bases, the J end lost 3 bases, and 11 bases lay between the germline ends. CDR3 nucleotides: TGCAGCGTTGAGTCGGGTCCGCACACTGAAGCTTTCTTT. This gives the protein CSVESGPHTEAFF. The entire variable domain, with the rest obtained from reference TRBV29-1 and TRBJ1-1, is as follows: SAVISQKPSRDICQRGTSLTIQCQVDSQVTMMFWYRQQPGQSLTLIATANQGSEATYESGFVIDKFPISRPNLTFSTLTVSNMSPEDSSIYLCSVESGPHTEAFFGQGTRLTVV.

A note on this clonotype: This likely traces to a read error, being one base from a far larger clone. The gene calls are TRBV28 and TRBJ1-2; the match to TRBD1 covers 7 bases. CDR3 length: 16 amino acids. Germline loops: CDR1 MDHEN, CDR2 SYDVKM. The CDR3 coding sequence is TGTGCCAGCAGTCGGGACAGCTACCCCCGGGGCTATGGCCACACCTTC. This encodes CASSRDSYPRGYGHTF.

This clonotype is a singleton in its sample. This sequence may be a read error, since a much larger clone differs from it by one base. This rearrangement joins TRBV6-5 to TRBJ2-7, with D hard to call. V lost 4 bases, J lost 3 bases, and 16 bases lay in between. The CDR3 has 15 amino acids. Germline values: CDR1 MNHEY, CDR2 SVGAGI. The CDR3 region is CASSFLAASLYEQYF. The CDR3 DNA reads as TGTGCCAGCAGTTTCCTTGCCGCGAGCCTCTACGAGCAGTACTTC.

This clonotype was seen only a few times. The rearrangement uses TRBV7-9 and TRBJ2-5, with 14 bases lining up with TRBD2. There are 18 residues in the CDR3. The germline gives CDR1 SEHNR, CDR2 FQNEAQ (reference sequence). With V trimmed by 2 bases and J by 2 bases, 7 bases remained unmatched. The CDR3: CASSLTKGLAGEQETQYF. In DNA form, the CDR3 reads TGTGCCAGCAGCTTAACAAAGGGACTAGCGGGGGAGCAAGAGACCCAGTACTTC.

This CDR3 reads CASSFPGTGNFRGYTF. The CDR3 nucleotides read TGTGCCAGCAGTTTCCCCGGGACAGGGAATTTTCGGGGCTACACCTTC. The chain employs TRBV28 and TRBJ1-2; 9 bases map to TRBD1. This CDR3 has 16 amino acids. In germline, CDR1 is MDHEN, CDR2 SYDVKM. V was pared by 3 bases and J by 8 bases, with 13 bases of the junction left unmatched.

This clonotype was observed at least ten times. This chain connects TRBV11-2 to TRBJ2-7; no firm D call. CDR3 length equals 12 residues. The germline gives CDR1 SGHAT, CDR2 FQNNGV. With 6 bases removed from V and 5 bases from J, the gap between germline ends came to 11 bases. The CDR3 sequence: CASRLVGDEQYF. CDR3 nucleotides: TGTGCCAGCAGGCTCGTGGGCGACGAGCAGTACTTC.

Note on this clonotype: This clone may be a read error of a much larger clone one base away. This chain connects TRBV6-2 or TRBV6-3 to TRBJ1-2; D call uncertain. This CDR3 spans 10 amino acids. Germline V gene lookup returns CDR1 MNHEY and CDR2 SVGEGT. V was clipped by 6 bases and J by 4 bases, with 3 bases between them. CDR3 in amino acids: CASSGYGYTF. Written as DNA, the CDR3 is TGTGCCAGCAGCGGCTATGGCTACACCTTC.

The chain combines TRBV5-5 with TRBJ2-7; TRBD2 matches 16 bases. J gave up 3 bases and V 6 bases, and 12 bases lay outside the gene matches. Germline CDR1 and CDR2: SGHKS and YYEKEE (reference sequence). The CDR3 has 18 amino acids. CDR3 coding DNA: TGTGCCAGCACCCCGGGACTAGCGGGAGGGCGCTTCGACTACGAGCAGTACTTC. Translation gives CASTPGLAGGRFDYEQYF. Complete variable domain (other parts from reference TRBV5-5 and TRBJ2-7): DAGVTQSPTHLIKTRGQQVTLRCSPISGHKSVSWYQQVLGQGPQFIFQYYEKEERGRGNFPDRFSARQFPNYSSELNVNALLLGDSALYLCASTPGLAGGRFDYEQYFGPGTRLTVT.

The chain's CDR3 is CASSSLAGVSSRTQYF. The DNA of the CDR3 is TGTGCCAGCAGCTCCTTAGCGGGAGTCTCATCTCGGACCCAGTACTTC. The V call is TRBV7-9, the J call TRBJ2-5; TRBD2 agrees at 9 bases. The V and J ends lost 4 bases and 7 bases, in that order; junction bases with no gene match: 13. The CDR3 covers 16 residues. Germline V gene lookup returns CDR1 SEHNR and CDR2 FQNEAQ (reference sequence).

The V call is TRBV3-1, the J call TRBJ2-2, with no clear D. V gave up 0 bases and J gave up 1 base, with 9 bases separating them. Germline-derived CDR1 and CDR2 are LGHDT and YNNKEL (reference sequence). The CDR3 is 16 residues long. CDR3: CASSQEDGWNTGELFF. CDR3 bases: TGTGCCAGCAGCCAAGAAGACGGCTGGAACACCGGGGAGCTGTTTTTT.

This clonotype appeared many times. This chain links TRBV20-1 with TRBJ1-2; D remains ambiguous. Trimming pared 1 base from V and 3 bases from J, leaving 6 bases between. This CDR3 spans 12 amino acids. Looked up from germline, CDR1 is DFQATT and CDR2 is SNEGSKA (reference sequence). The CDR3 DNA follows: TGCAGTGCTAGAGGGTACGACTATGGCTACACCTTC. Its protein product is CSARGYDYGYTF.

This clonotype was seen at least ten times. This rearrangement joins TRBV2 to TRBJ2-7, with 12 bases identical to TRBD2. The germline CDR1 and CDR2 sequences are SNHLY and FYNNEI. CDR3 length: 14 residues. Trimming cost V 5 bases and J 1 base; bases outside gene matches: 0. The CDR3 sequence is CASSTSGGSYEQYF. CDR3 in DNA: TGTGCCAGCAGTACTAGCGGGGGGTCCTACGAGCAGTACTTC.

This clonotype was observed at least ten times. This rearrangement joins TRBV11-2 to TRBJ1-5, with no clear D. Trimming cost V 1 base and J 5 bases, with 12 bases left between them. Per the germline V gene, CDR1 is SGHAT and CDR2 is FQNNGV. This CDR3 has 15 amino acids. This CDR3 reads CASSLVSGADQPQHF. The DNA of the CDR3 is TGTGCCAGCAGCTTAGTATCAGGTGCGGATCAGCCCCAGCATTTT.

This clonotype occurred many times. The V gene is TRBV7-2, the J gene TRBJ1-5; no clear D. The CDR3 covers 12 residues. CDR1 is SGHTA, CDR2 FQGNSA, per germline. Trimming shortened V by 3 bases and J by 12 bases, and 12 bases separated the two germline ends. CDR3 amino acids: CASSLLGGNQHF. The DNA of the CDR3 is TGTGCCAGCAGCTTGCTTGGTGGTAACCAGCATTTT.

V is TRBV29-1 and J is TRBJ1-1; D remains ambiguous. Germline-derived CDR1 and CDR2 are SQVTM and ANQGSEA. The CDR3 is 10 amino acids. Trimming took off 6 bases at V and 8 bases at J, with 10 bases between the two ends. The DNA of the CDR3 is TGCAGCGTGCTCGTTAACGAAGCTTTCTTT. It specifies CSVLVNEAFF.

This clonotype was detected only once. This chain connects TRBV10-3 to TRBJ2-6, with 10 nucleotides matching TRBD1. Germline-derived CDR1 and CDR2 are ENHRY and SYGVKD. This CDR3 comprises 17 residues. Trimming cost V 10 bases and J 0 bases; bases outside gene matches: 9. CDR3 amino acids: CATSRTGGNSGANVLTF. The CDR3 nucleotides are TGTGCCACCTCGAGGACAGGGGGGAACTCTGGGGCCAACGTCCTGACTTTC.